This TCR beta chain was captured by sequencing in a study of long-term antiretroviral therapy in people with HIV. Germline trimming cut 5 bases from V and 2 bases from J; bases unmatched to any gene: 9. From germline, CDR1 is MNHEY and CDR2 SMNVEV (reference sequence). This CDR3 comprises 16 residues. Version v3.0 of the immunoSEQ assay ran at survey level. Sequencing was performed with immunoSEQ multiplex PCR; in TCRdb, only in-frame clones are kept and a portion is missing. This table holds roughly 30,000 clones, approximately 87% found once. The specimen was unsorted PBMCs, collected about 5 years after starting antiretroviral therapy. The V gene is TRBV27, the J gene TRBJ2-7; 10 nucleotides line up with TRBD1. This sequence originates from a man aged 40-49 years with HIV. CDR3: CASSTRDRGAPYEQYF. The CDR3 DNA reads as TGTGCCAGCAGTACCAGGGACAGGGGAGCCCCCTACGAGCAGTACTTC.